What follows are 32 T cell receptor beta chains derived from one specimen sequenced in a study of breast tumors, draining lymph nodes, adjacent tissues. The lymph nodes were axillary draining lymph nodes from breast cancer patients. TCRdb called the multiplex PCR reads again in MiXCR, with one record for every CDR3 protein. The sample consists of about 100,000 distinct CDR3 sequences, 21% of them appearing once. Material for sequencing was axillary lymph node tissue. The receptors shown here come from a female donor with breast cancer. Some clones in this sample may be carry-over from other donors' samples.

At least ten counts were recorded for this clonotype. V usage is TRBV2 and J usage is TRBJ1-4, with D hard to call. This CDR3 comprises 15 residues. Trimming stripped 2 bases from V and 10 bases from J, with 17 bases between. Germline CDR1 is SNHLY and CDR2 is FYNNEI. The DNA of the CDR3 is TGTGCCAGCAGTGAAAGAATGCCCTCTGAGGGAAAACTGTTTTTT. It yields the protein CASSERMPSEGKLFF.

This clonotype came up many times. V usage is TRBV24-1 and J usage is TRBJ2-2; 7 positions match TRBD2. Unmatched junction bases numbered 9, after V lost 5 bases and J lost 1 base. CDR1 and CDR2 (germline): KGHDR, SFDVKD. The CDR3 sequence is 17 residues long. This CDR3 is CATSAPAGTGNTGELFF. CDR3 sequence (DNA): TGTGCCACCAGTGCCCCAGCGGGGACGGGGAACACCGGGGAGCTGTTTTTT.

At least ten counts were recorded for this clonotype. The gene calls are TRBV6-6 and TRBJ2-7; D possibly corresponds to TRBD1 (5 bases). This CDR3 comprises 13 residues. Germline V gene sequence: CDR1 MNHNY, CDR2 SVGAGI (reference sequence). V was shortened by 2 bases and J by 7 bases, with 12 bases between the two germline ends. Here the CDR3 DNA reads TGTGCCAGCAGTTACGGCAGGGCTGAGGAGCAGTACTTC. It codes for CASSYGRAEEQYF.

Notes on this clonotype: A read error may be the cause here, since a much bigger clone is one base away. The chain carries TRBV3-1 and TRBJ2-7; tentatively, D is TRBD2 (5 bases). The CDR3 runs 15 residues. Trimming shortened V by 5 bases and J by 3 bases, and 17 bases separated the two germline ends. Per germline, CDR1 LGHDT and CDR2 YNNKEL (reference sequence). CDR3: CASSTQRYCYYEQYF. Written as DNA, the CDR3 is TGTGCCAGCAGCACCCAGCGGTACTGTTACTACGAGCAGTACTTC.

This clonotype was detected ten times or more. The CDR3 here is CASSWDSEIYEQYF. The CDR3 region has the DNA TGTGCCAGCAGTTGGGACAGCGAAATCTACGAGCAGTACTTC. The genes are TRBV27 and TRBJ2-7, with 7 bases identical to TRBD1. J lost 3 bases, V lost 4 bases, and 6 bases had no gene match. From germline, CDR1 is MNHEY and CDR2 SMNVEV (reference sequence). The CDR3 is made up of 14 amino acids.

This clonotype was recorded many times. V and J are TRBV2 and TRBJ1-5, with a possible D match to TRBD1 (5 bases). V was trimmed by 7 bases and J by 1 base, leaving 8 bases between them. The germline gives CDR1 SNHLY, CDR2 FYNNEI. The CDR3 spans 13 residues. CDR3 amino acids: CASKRDSNQPQHF. As DNA, the CDR3 is TGTGCCAGCAAACGGGACAGCAATCAGCCCCAGCATTTT.

This clonotype has ten or more counts. V gene TRBV11-2 combines with J gene TRBJ2-1; D is perhaps TRBD1 (5 bases). The CDR3 contains 15 residues. V lost 0 bases and J 3 bases, leaving 9 bases between the germline ends. Germline V lookup: CDR1 SGHAT, CDR2 FQNNGV. The CDR3 DNA reads as TGTGCCAGCAGCTTAGAACAGGCGCTCTACAATGAGCAGTTCTTC. The encoded protein is CASSLEQALYNEQFF.

This rearrangement joins TRBV18 to TRBJ1-2, with 7 nucleotides matching TRBD1. The CDR3 totals 16 residues. Trimming cost V 3 bases and J 8 bases; bases outside gene matches: 15. CDR1 KGHSH and CDR2 LQKENI come from the germline V gene. The CDR3 here is CASSPEDGPSGGGYTF. For the CDR3, the DNA is TGTGCCAGCTCACCGGAGGACGGACCCTCAGGGGGGGGCTACACCTTC.

This clonotype occurred many times. The chain is built from TRBV5-1 and TRBJ2-5; the D call may be TRBD1 or TRBD2 (5 bases each). Trimming shortened V by 1 base and J by 8 bases, and 24 bases separated the two germline ends. Germline CDR1 and CDR2: SGHRS and YFSETQ. CDR3 size: 17 residues. Written as DNA, the CDR3 is TGCGCCAGCAGCTTGAAGGTATCGAGTCCAGGGACGGGTACCCAGTACTTC. It codes for CASSLKVSSPGTGTQYF.

In this sample, this clonotype turned up many times. The chain is built from TRBV19 and TRBJ2-5; 14 nucleotides agree with TRBD2. This CDR3 spans 15 amino acids. After removal of 4 bases from V and 5 bases from J, the junction contained 3 bases not matched to a gene. Germline V gives CDR1 LNHDA, CDR2 SQIVND (reference sequence). The CDR3, as DNA: TGTGCCAGTAGTAAGGGACTAGCGGGGGTTGAGACCCAGTACTTC. Translation gives CASSKGLAGVETQYF.

This clonotype was counted ten times or more. The chain employs TRBV9 and TRBJ2-7, with D tentatively TRBD1 or TRBD2 (7 bases each). This CDR3 contains 14 residues. V dropped 3 bases and J dropped 2 bases, with 12 bases sitting between them. Looked up from germline, CDR1 is SGDLS and CDR2 is YYNGEE. The CDR3, as DNA: TGTGCCAGCAGCGAGGGGGGGACAGCCTACGAGCAGTACTTC. Its protein product is CASSEGGTAYEQYF.

This clonotype was detected many times. The genes are TRBV4-1 and TRBJ1-6; D not resolved. This CDR3 is 15 amino acids long. V lost 2 bases to trimming and J lost 8 bases, with 13 bases between them. Germline-derived CDR1 and CDR2 are MGHRA and YSYEKL. DNA of the CDR3: TGCGCCAGCAGCCAATCCAGGCTTTTCGATTCACCCCTCCACTTT. Residues: CASSQSRLFDSPLHF.

The gene calls are TRBV7-2 and TRBJ1-1; 7 bases match TRBD1. V trimming: 5 bases; J trimming: 3 bases; junction bases outside the gene matches: 3. The CDR3 totals 13 residues. Germline values: CDR1 SGHTA, CDR2 FQGNSA. CDR3 residues: CASSRDRDTEAFF. CDR3 nucleotides: TGTGCCAGCAGCCGCGACAGGGACACTGAAGCTTTCTTT.

This clonotype was picked up many times. This rearrangement joins TRBV27 to TRBJ1-6, with TRBD1 as a possible D gene (6 bases). V lost 5 bases and J lost 8, with 16 bases in between. The CDR3 sequence is 15 residues long. From germline, CDR1 is MNHEY and CDR2 SMNVEV (reference sequence). CDR3 in DNA: TGTGCCAGCAGTGTGGGGGGCGAATTTTATTCACCCCTCCACTTT. Amino acid sequence: CASSVGGEFYSPLHF.

This clonotype was observed at least ten times. The rearrangement links TRBV9 to TRBJ2-1; 9 bases are a match to TRBD2. The junction had 6 bases not matched to a gene; V was cut back by 3 bases and J by 2 bases. The CDR3 consists of 16 residues. Germline lookup yields CDR1 SGDLS and CDR2 YYNGEE. The chain's CDR3 is CASSALAGSAYNEQFF. CDR3 DNA sequence: TGTGCCAGCAGCGCACTAGCGGGTAGCGCCTACAATGAGCAGTTCTTC.

Many counts were recorded for this clonotype. Because it lacks the conserved phenylalanine or tryptophan at the end, this CDR3 is likely a read error. The DNA is omitted, as the CDR3 cannot be located on it reliably, and the CDR3 follows TCRdb's listing. The CDR3 reads CAYLGQFL. V gene TRBV4-1 combines with J gene TRBJ2-7; TRBD1, the table's D call, was not compared with the DNA. Germline lookup yields CDR1 MGHRA and CDR2 YSYEKL. Including both end residues, the CDR3 is 8 amino acids long.

Ten or more counts support this clonotype. The CDR3 loop reads CASSLWGPGHQETQYF. The CDR3 region has the DNA TGTGCCAGCAGCTTATGGGGGCCCGGCCACCAAGAGACCCAGTACTTC. V usage is TRBV7-9 and J usage is TRBJ2-5, with D possibly matching TRBD1 (6 bases). Germline CDR1 and CDR2: SEHNR and FQNEAQ (reference sequence). The V and J ends lost 2 bases and 0 bases respectively, with 13 bases between them. The CDR3 covers 16 residues.

About this clonotype: A much larger clone sits a single nucleotide away, making a read error possible. This chain connects TRBV9 to TRBJ2-1, with 9 nucleotides matching TRBD2. This CDR3 region has 16 residues. CDR1 SGDLS and CDR2 YYNGEE come from the germline V gene. Trimming cost V 4 bases and J 3 bases; bases outside gene matches: 8. The CDR3 sequence: CASSWRTSENYNEQFF. The CDR3 bases are TGTGCCAGCAGCTGGAGGACTAGCGAAAACTACAATGAGCAGTTCTTC. Full variable domain (outside the CDR3, taken from reference TRBV9 and TRBJ2-1): DSGVTQTPKHLITATGQRVTLRCSPRSGDLSVYWYQQSLDQGLQFLIQYYNGEERAKGNILERFSAQQFPDLHSELNLSSLELGDSALYFCASSWRTSENYNEQFFGPGTRLTVL.

The rearrangement joins TRBV5-1 to TRBJ2-3; D might be TRBD2 (6 bases). Trimming shortened V by 8 bases and J by 8 bases, and 24 bases separated the two germline ends. CDR1 and CDR2 (germline): SGHRS, YFSETQ. CDR3 length equals 15 residues. The CDR3 protein is CASQGAAGSEATQYF. The CDR3 DNA reads as TGCGCCAGTCAAGGGGCGGCGGGATCGGAGGCTACGCAGTATTTT.

This clonotype was seen ten or more times. The V and J genes are TRBV9 and TRBJ2-7; D gene uncertain. The germline V gene encodes CDR1 SGDLS and CDR2 YYNGEE. CDR3 length: 15 amino acids. Trimming cost V 0 bases and J 3 bases, with 13 bases left between them. The CDR3 coding sequence is TGTGCCAGCAGCGTAGGGGATGGCCCTTACTACGAGCAGTACTTC. The encoded protein is CASSVGDGPYYEQYF.

This clonotype came up many times. V is TRBV20-1 and J is TRBJ2-7; 8 bases agree with TRBD2. Unmatched junction bases numbered 6, after V lost 2 bases and J lost 6 bases. Germline-derived CDR1 and CDR2 are DFQATT and SNEGSKA (reference sequence). The CDR3 spans 13 residues. The CDR3 protein is CSARRVAGSEQYF. In nucleotides, the CDR3 is TGCAGTGCTAGAAGGGTAGCGGGAAGCGAGCAGTACTTC.

This clonotype was seen at least ten times. The chain has TRBV10-1 and TRBJ2-3; D gene ambiguous. The CDR3 is 15 amino acids. V lost 0 bases to trimming and J lost 5 bases, with 12 bases between them. In germline, CDR1 is WNHNN, CDR2 SYGVQD (reference sequence). The CDR3 reads CASSESLRAGDTQYF. DNA of the CDR3: TGCGCCAGCAGTGAGTCGTTAAGGGCCGGAGATACGCAGTATTTT.

This clonotype was seen at least ten times. V usage is TRBV6-6 and J usage is TRBJ1-2, with 8 nucleotides matching TRBD1. The CDR3 has 15 residues. The germline gives CDR1 MNHNY, CDR2 SVGAGI (reference sequence). The trim removed 5 bases at V and 1 base at J, leaving 6 bases unmatched. The CDR3 DNA is TGTGCCAGCAGTGGACAGGGACAGAGTAACTATGGCTACACCTTC. This codes for CASSGQGQSNYGYTF.

This clonotype was detected ten times or more. This chain links TRBV7-9 with TRBJ2-1, with D unclear. The germline V and J ends were trimmed by 5 bases and 8 bases, with 10 bases remaining between them. CDR1 SEHNR and CDR2 FQNEAQ come from the germline V gene (reference sequence). The CDR3 runs 12 residues. CDR3 loop: CASSPRWDEQFF. The CDR3, as DNA: TGTGCCAGCAGCCCTAGGTGGGATGAGCAGTTCTTC.

This clonotype was recorded many times. J is TRBJ1-6 and V is TRBV4-1; D not certain. CDR3 size: 18 residues. Germline V gives CDR1 MGHRA, CDR2 YSYEKL. V was cut by 4 bases and J by 8 bases, with 24 bases left in between. CDR3 sequence (DNA): TGCGCCAGCAGCCCCCAAGAGGGAGGGTCAAGGATTGATTCACCCCTCCACTTT. It yields the protein CASSPQEGGSRIDSPLHF.

The table lists this clonotype with many counts. V gene TRBV7-9 combines with J gene TRBJ2-3; unclear D gene. CDR1 is SEHNR and CDR2 is FQNEAQ in the germline V gene (reference sequence). The CDR3 covers 13 residues. The V end was cut by 5 bases, the J end by 2 bases, with 8 bases between. The CDR3 loop reads CASSKTNTDTQYF. CDR3 DNA sequence: TGTGCCAGCAGCAAGACAAACACAGATACGCAGTATTTT. Drawing the rest from reference TRBV7-9 and TRBJ2-3, the complete variable domain is DTGVSQNPRHKITKRGQNVTFRCDPISEHNRLYWYRQTLGQGPEFLTYFQNEAQLEKSRLLSDRFSAERPKGSFSTLEIQRTEQGDSAMYLCASSKTNTDTQYFGPGTRLTVL.

This clonotype has ten or more counts. The chain uses TRBV6-6 and TRBJ2-1; D is perhaps TRBD1 or TRBD2 (5 bases each). Per germline, CDR1 MNHNY and CDR2 SVGAGI (reference sequence). This CDR3 comprises 14 residues. Trimming removed 4 bases at V and 9 bases at J, with 16 bases between. Written as DNA, the CDR3 is TGTGCCAGCAGTTCACCCGATTTTGGGGGTGAGCAGTTCTTC. This translates into CASSSPDFGGEQFF.

This clonotype was found many times. This chain connects TRBV3-1 to TRBJ1-2; no clear D. CDR3 length equals 13 residues. The germline CDR1 and CDR2 sequences are LGHDT and YNNKEL (reference sequence). The V and J ends lost 4 bases and 2 bases respectively, with 8 bases between them. The CDR3 region has the DNA TGTGCCAGCAGCCGCAGCGTAAACTATGGCTACACCTTC. It specifies CASSRSVNYGYTF.

This clonotype was found a few times. The chain combines TRBV27 with TRBJ2-1, with 10 positions matching TRBD1. Germline CDR1 and CDR2: MNHEY and SMNVEV (reference sequence). The J segment lost 4 bases and the V segment lost 6 bases, leaving 3 bases of the junction unmatched. The length of the CDR3 is 14 residues. The CDR3 DNA sequence: TGTGCCAGCAGGCGGGACAGGGGATACAATGAGCAGTTCTTC. This codes for CASRRDRGYNEQFF.

This clonotype came up a few times. The V and J genes are TRBV4-1 and TRBJ1-4; no definite D call. Deletions cut 7 bases from V and 4 bases from J, with 10 bases between. This CDR3 is 13 amino acids long. CDR1 and CDR2 from the germline V gene are MGHRA and YSYEKL. CDR3 residues: CASTGRNNEKLFF. CDR3 in DNA: TGCGCCAGCACCGGACGGAATAATGAAAAACTGTTTTTT.

The chain carries TRBV6-6 and TRBJ2-6, with 7 bases that match TRBD2. The CDR3 contains 17 residues. The trim removed 5 bases at V and 1 base at J, leaving 8 bases unmatched. Germline V gene data show CDR1 as MNHNY and CDR2 as SVGAGI (reference sequence). The CDR3 here is CASSTRDYLSGANVLTF. The CDR3 DNA is TGTGCCAGCAGTACCCGGGACTACCTATCTGGGGCCAACGTCCTGACTTTC.

Comment on this clonotype: A much larger clone lies a single base off, so this may be a read error. J is TRBJ1-2 and V is TRBV3-1, with D unclear. From germline, CDR1 is LGHDT and CDR2 YNNKEL (reference sequence). The length of the CDR3 is 13 residues. V lost 2 bases and J lost 8, with 12 bases in between. The CDR3 nucleotides read TGTGCCAGCAGCCAATCGACGGTAGGGGGCTACACCTTC. This encodes CASSQSTVGGYTF.